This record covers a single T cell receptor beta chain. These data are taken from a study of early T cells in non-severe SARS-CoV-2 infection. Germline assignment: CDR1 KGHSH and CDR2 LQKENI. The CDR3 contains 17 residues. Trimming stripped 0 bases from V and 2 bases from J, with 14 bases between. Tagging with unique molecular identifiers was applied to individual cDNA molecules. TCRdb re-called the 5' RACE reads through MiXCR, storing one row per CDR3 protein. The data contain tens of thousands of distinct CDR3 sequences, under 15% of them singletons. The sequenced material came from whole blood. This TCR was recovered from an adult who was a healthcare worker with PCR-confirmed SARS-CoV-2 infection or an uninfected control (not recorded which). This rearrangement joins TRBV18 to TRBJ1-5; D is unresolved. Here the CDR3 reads CASSPPHSRKGNQPQHF. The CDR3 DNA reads TGTGCCAGCTCACCACCCCATTCGAGGAAAGGCAATCAGCCCCAGCATTTT.